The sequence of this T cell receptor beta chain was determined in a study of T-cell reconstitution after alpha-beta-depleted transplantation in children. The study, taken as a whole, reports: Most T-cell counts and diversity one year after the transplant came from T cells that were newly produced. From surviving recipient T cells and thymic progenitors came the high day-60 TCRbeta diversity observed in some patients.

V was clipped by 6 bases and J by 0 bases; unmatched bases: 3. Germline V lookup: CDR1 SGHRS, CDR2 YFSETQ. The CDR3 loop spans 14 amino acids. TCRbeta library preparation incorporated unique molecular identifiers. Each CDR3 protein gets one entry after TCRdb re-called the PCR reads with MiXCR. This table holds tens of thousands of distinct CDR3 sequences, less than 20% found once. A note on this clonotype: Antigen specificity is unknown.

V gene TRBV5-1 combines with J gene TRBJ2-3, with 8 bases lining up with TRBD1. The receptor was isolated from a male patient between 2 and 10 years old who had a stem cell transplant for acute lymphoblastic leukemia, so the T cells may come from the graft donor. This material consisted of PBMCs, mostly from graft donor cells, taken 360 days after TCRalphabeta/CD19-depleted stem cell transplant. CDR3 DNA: TGCGCCAGCAATGGACAGGGAAGCACAGATACGCAGTATTTT. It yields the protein CASNGQGSTDTQYF. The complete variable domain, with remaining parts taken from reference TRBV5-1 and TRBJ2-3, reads KAGVTQTPRYLIKTRGQQVTLSCSPISGHRSVSWYQQTPGQGLQFLFEYFSETQRNKGNFPGRFSGRQFSNSRSEMNVSTLELGDSALYLCASNGQGSTDTQYFGPGTRLTVL.